This is a list of T cell receptor beta chains from one sample in a study of early T cells in non-severe SARS-CoV-2 infection. TCRdb fed the 5' RACE reads into MiXCR, producing one record per CDR3 protein. This table has 55,000 or so distinct CDR3 sequences, approximately 12% appearing once. Material: whole blood. The source is an adult who was a healthcare worker with PCR-confirmed SARS-CoV-2 infection or an uninfected control (not recorded which). Both conserved end residues are part of each CDR3. Each record gives: D gene, J gene, CDR3 length, V gene, clone size, CDR3 protein, CDR3 DNA. A D gene is named only where the DNA matches it firmly. Size is omitted from some rows. Given values are once, few, many or a class for expanded clones.

D gene: NA; J gene: TRBJ2-7; CDR3 length: 14; V gene: TRBV27; clone size: NA; CDR3 protein: CASSFTGVTYEQYF; CDR3 DNA: TGTGCCAGCAGCTTTACGGGGGTCACCTACGAGCAGTACTTC
D gene: NA; J gene: TRBJ2-5; CDR3 length: 15; V gene: TRBV7-9; clone size: NA; CDR3 protein: CASSSPAGGKETQYF; CDR3 DNA: TGTGCCAGCAGCTCTCCGGCTGGGGGGAAAGAGACCCAGTACTTC
D gene: TRBD1; J gene: TRBJ2-7; CDR3 length: 15; V gene: TRBV20-1; clone size: many; CDR3 protein: CSARDPGQGAYEQYF; CDR3 DNA: TGCAGTGCTAGAGATCCGGGACAGGGGGCCTACGAGCAGTACTTC
D gene: NA; J gene: TRBJ2-1; CDR3 length: 15; V gene: TRBV9; clone size: many; CDR3 protein: CASSPFSATYNEQFF; CDR3 DNA: TGTGCCAGCAGCCCATTCTCCGCTACCTACAATGAGCAGTTCTTC
D gene: TRBD2; J gene: TRBJ2-1; CDR3 length: 16; V gene: TRBV15; clone size: many; CDR3 protein: CATSTGTSGGYNEQFF; CDR3 DNA: TGTGCCACCAGCACGGGGACTAGCGGGGGTTACAATGAGCAGTTCTTC
D gene: NA; J gene: TRBJ1-2; CDR3 length: 13; V gene: TRBV30; clone size: few; CDR3 protein: CAWSVPGHYGYTF; CDR3 DNA: TGTGCCTGGAGTGTACCCGGGCACTATGGCTACACCTTC
D gene: NA; J gene: TRBJ2-7; CDR3 length: 14; V gene: TRBV14; clone size: many; CDR3 protein: CASSFGGSSYEQYF; CDR3 DNA: TGTGCCAGCAGCTTCGGGGGAAGCTCCTACGAGCAGTACTTC
D gene: NA; J gene: TRBJ1-5; CDR3 length: 13; V gene: TRBV3-1; clone size: few; CDR3 protein: CASSQGAHQPQHF; CDR3 DNA: TGTGCCAGCAGCCAAGGCGCTCATCAGCCCCAGCATTTT
D gene: NA; J gene: TRBJ2-2; CDR3 length: 14; V gene: TRBV6-2/TRBV6-3; clone size: many; CDR3 protein: CASRLVTDTGELFF; CDR3 DNA: TGTGCCAGCCGGCTAGTAACAGACACCGGGGAGCTGTTTTTT
D gene: TRBD1; J gene: TRBJ2-7; CDR3 length: 13; V gene: TRBV6-2/TRBV6-3; clone size: few; CDR3 protein: CASSLGTASEQYF; CDR3 DNA: TGTGCCAGCAGCCTCGGGACAGCTAGCGAGCAGTACTTC
D gene: TRBD1; J gene: TRBJ2-7; CDR3 length: 14; V gene: TRBV12-3/TRBV12-4; clone size: NA; CDR3 protein: CASSTRQGIDEQYF; CDR3 DNA: TGTGCCAGCAGTACCAGACAGGGGATCGACGAGCAGTACTTC
D gene: NA; J gene: TRBJ2-1; CDR3 length: 13; V gene: TRBV7-9; clone size: NA; CDR3 protein: CASSLGDPLSQFF; CDR3 DNA: TGTGCCAGCAGCTTAGGGGACCCTCTTTCGCAGTTCTTC
D gene: NA; J gene: TRBJ1-3; CDR3 length: 12; V gene: TRBV18; clone size: many; CDR3 protein: CASSSTRETIYF; CDR3 DNA: TGTGCCAGCTCATCCACTAGGGAAACCATATATTTT
D gene: TRBD1; J gene: TRBJ2-7; CDR3 length: 15; V gene: TRBV27; clone size: few; CDR3 protein: CASSIRQGSSYEQYF; CDR3 DNA: TGTGCCAGCAGTATAAGACAGGGCAGCTCCTACGAGCAGTACTTC
D gene: TRBD2; J gene: TRBJ2-5; CDR3 length: 12; V gene: TRBV6-1; clone size: NA; CDR3 protein: CASTGGEETQYF; CDR3 DNA: TGTGCCAGTACGGGGGGAGAAGAGACCCAGTACTTC
D gene: NA; J gene: TRBJ1-1; CDR3 length: 12; V gene: TRBV6-1; clone size: few; CDR3 protein: CASSEIWVEAFF; CDR3 DNA: TGTGCCAGCAGTGAAATTTGGGTTGAAGCTTTCTTT
D gene: TRBD1; J gene: TRBJ1-2; CDR3 length: 13; V gene: TRBV5-5; clone size: NA; CDR3 protein: CASSLGTVAGYTF; CDR3 DNA: TGTGCCAGCAGTCTGGGGACAGTTGCTGGCTACACCTTC
D gene: NA; J gene: TRBJ1-2; CDR3 length: 14; V gene: TRBV7-9; clone size: few; CDR3 protein: CASSPPPGAHGYTF; CDR3 DNA: TGTGCCAGCAGCCCCCCCCCGGGCGCCCATGGCTACACCTTC
D gene: NA; J gene: TRBJ1-6; CDR3 length: 14; V gene: TRBV12-3/TRBV12-4; clone size: many; CDR3 protein: CASSFGQLNSPLHF; CDR3 DNA: TGTGCCAGCAGTTTCGGTCAGCTTAATTCACCCCTCCACTTT
D gene: NA; J gene: TRBJ1-2; CDR3 length: 14; V gene: TRBV6-5; clone size: many; CDR3 protein: CASTYRFPGAGYTF; CDR3 DNA: TGTGCCAGCACCTACAGGTTCCCGGGGGCTGGCTACACCTTC
D gene: TRBD2; J gene: TRBJ2-5; CDR3 length: 15; V gene: TRBV9; clone size: NA; CDR3 protein: CACSVLAGLKETQYF; CDR3 DNA: TGTGCCTGCAGCGTCTTAGCGGGGCTGAAAGAGACCCAGTACTTC
D gene: NA; J gene: TRBJ1-3; CDR3 length: 14; V gene: TRBV12-3/TRBV12-4; clone size: many; CDR3 protein: CASSRLSSGNTIYF; CDR3 DNA: TGTGCCAGCAGTCGACTTTCCTCTGGAAACACCATATATTTT
D gene: NA; J gene: TRBJ2-7; CDR3 length: 13; V gene: TRBV29-1; clone size: NA; CDR3 protein: CSVVGGRTYEQYF; CDR3 DNA: TGCAGCGTTGTTGGGGGCAGGACCTACGAGCAGTACTTC
D gene: NA; J gene: TRBJ2-1; CDR3 length: 12; V gene: TRBV25-1; clone size: few; CDR3 protein: CASRFGGNEQFF; CDR3 DNA: TGTGCCAGCAGATTCGGGGGCAATGAGCAGTTCTTC
D gene: TRBD2; J gene: TRBJ2-1; CDR3 length: 13; V gene: TRBV11-1; clone size: many; CDR3 protein: CASSGLAFDEQFF; CDR3 DNA: TGTGCCAGCAGTGGACTAGCGTTCGATGAGCAGTTCTTC
D gene: NA; J gene: TRBJ1-5; CDR3 length: 15; V gene: TRBV3-1; clone size: few; CDR3 protein: CASSPQGIANQPQHF; CDR3 DNA: TGTGCCAGCAGCCCTCAAGGTATCGCGAATCAGCCCCAGCATTTT
D gene: NA; J gene: TRBJ2-5; CDR3 length: 12; V gene: TRBV20-1; clone size: many; CDR3 protein: CSAGDHQETQYF; CDR3 DNA: TGCAGTGCCGGGGACCACCAAGAGACCCAGTACTTC
D gene: NA; J gene: TRBJ2-3; CDR3 length: 14; V gene: TRBV19; clone size: few; CDR3 protein: CASMEFSGTDTQYF; CDR3 DNA: TGTGCCAGTATGGAGTTTTCGGGCACAGATACGCAGTATTTT
D gene: NA; J gene: TRBJ2-2; CDR3 length: 17; V gene: TRBV7-3; clone size: many; CDR3 protein: CASSPRSIQDGTGELFF; CDR3 DNA: TGTGCCAGCAGCCCCAGGTCCATACAGGATGGCACCGGGGAGCTGTTTTTT
D gene: TRBD1; J gene: TRBJ1-2; CDR3 length: 15; V gene: TRBV6-1; clone size: NA; CDR3 protein: CASSQLTDRVGGYTF; CDR3 DNA: TGTGCCAGCAGTCAACTAACGGACAGGGTCGGCGGCTACACCTTC
D gene: NA; J gene: TRBJ2-7; CDR3 length: 15; V gene: TRBV27; clone size: many; CDR3 protein: CASSFLGASGDEQYF; CDR3 DNA: TGTGCCAGCAGTTTCCTCGGGGCGTCTGGGGACGAGCAGTACTTC
D gene: NA; J gene: TRBJ2-7; CDR3 length: 14; V gene: TRBV20-1; clone size: many; CDR3 protein: CSAENAGASGEQYF; CDR3 DNA: TGCAGTGCGGAAAATGCCGGGGCCAGTGGCGAGCAGTACTTC
D gene: NA; J gene: TRBJ2-7; CDR3 length: 11; V gene: TRBV29-1; clone size: few; CDR3 protein: CSVASGDEQYF; CDR3 DNA: TGCAGCGTGGCTTCAGGGGACGAGCAGTACTTC
D gene: NA; J gene: TRBJ1-1; CDR3 length: 16; V gene: TRBV7-3; clone size: NA; CDR3 protein: CASSPGPLGADTEAFF; CDR3 DNA: TGTGCCAGCAGCCCAGGGCCCTTGGGGGCGGACACTGAAGCTTTCTTT
D gene: NA; J gene: TRBJ1-1; CDR3 length: 13; V gene: TRBV16; clone size: NA; CDR3 protein: CASSQGGSTEAFF; CDR3 DNA: TGTGCCAGCAGCCAAGGAGGTTCCACTGAAGCTTTCTTT